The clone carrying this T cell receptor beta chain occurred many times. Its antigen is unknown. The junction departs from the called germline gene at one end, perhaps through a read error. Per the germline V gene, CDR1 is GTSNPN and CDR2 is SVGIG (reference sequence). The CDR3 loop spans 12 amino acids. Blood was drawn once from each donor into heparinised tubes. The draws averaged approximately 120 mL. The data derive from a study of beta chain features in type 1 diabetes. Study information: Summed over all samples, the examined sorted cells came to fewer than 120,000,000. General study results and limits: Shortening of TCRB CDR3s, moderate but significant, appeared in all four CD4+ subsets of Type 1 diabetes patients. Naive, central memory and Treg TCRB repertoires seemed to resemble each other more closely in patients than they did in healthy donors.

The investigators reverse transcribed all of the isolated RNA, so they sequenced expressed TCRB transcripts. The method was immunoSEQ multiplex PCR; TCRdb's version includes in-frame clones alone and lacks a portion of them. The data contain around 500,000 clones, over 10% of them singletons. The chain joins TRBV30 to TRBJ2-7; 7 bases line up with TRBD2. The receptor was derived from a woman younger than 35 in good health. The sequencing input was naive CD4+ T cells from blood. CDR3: CAGRDSTYEQYF. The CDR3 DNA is TGTGCCGGGAGGGACTCCACTTACGAGCAGTACTTC.